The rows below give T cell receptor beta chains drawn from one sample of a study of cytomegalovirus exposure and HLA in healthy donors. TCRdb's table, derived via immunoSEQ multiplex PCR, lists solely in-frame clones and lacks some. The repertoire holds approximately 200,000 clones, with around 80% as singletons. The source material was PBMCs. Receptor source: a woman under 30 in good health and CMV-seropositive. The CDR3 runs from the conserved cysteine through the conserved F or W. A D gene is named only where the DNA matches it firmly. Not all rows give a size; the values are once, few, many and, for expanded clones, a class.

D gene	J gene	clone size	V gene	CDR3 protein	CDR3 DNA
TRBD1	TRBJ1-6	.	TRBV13	CASSLPGQLNSPLHF	TGTGCCAGCAGCCTCCCGGGACAGCTTAATTCACCCCTCCACTTT
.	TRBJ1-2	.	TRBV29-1	CSVRGNLGYGYTF	TGCAGCGTTAGAGGGAATCTTGGCTATGGCTACACCTTC
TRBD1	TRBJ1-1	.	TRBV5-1	CASSPRQGGDTEAFF	TGCGCCAGCAGCCCGAGACAGGGGGGGGACACTGAAGCTTTCTTT
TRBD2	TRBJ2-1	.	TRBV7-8	CASSPLAGGLYNEQFF	TGTGCCAGCAGCCCTCTAGCGGGGGGGTTATACAATGAGCAGTTCTTC
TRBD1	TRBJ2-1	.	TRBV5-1	CASSSSGTGTNEQFF	TGCGCCAGCAGCTCCTCCGGGACAGGGACCAATGAGCAGTTCTTC
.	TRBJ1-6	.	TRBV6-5	CASSREVNSPLHF	TGTGCCAGCAGTAGGGAGGTTAATTCACCCCTCCACTTT
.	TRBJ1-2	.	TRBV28	CASTPYQEYGYTF	TGTGCCAGCACCCCGTATCAGGAATATGGCTACACCTTC
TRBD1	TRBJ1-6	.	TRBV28	CASSRDSSEEALHF	TGTGCCAGCAGCCGGGACAGCTCGGAAGAGGCCCTCCACTTT
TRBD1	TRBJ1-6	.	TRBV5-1	CASSLGVDRENSPLHF	TGCGCCAGCAGCTTGGGAGTGGACAGGGAAAATTCACCCCTCCACTTT
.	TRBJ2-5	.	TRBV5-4	CASSLAQRGETQYF	TGTGCCAGCAGCTTGGCCCAACGAGGAGAGACCCAGTACTTC
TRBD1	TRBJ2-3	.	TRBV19	CASSEGQGATDTQYF	TGTGCCAGTAGTGAAGGACAGGGGGCCACAGATACGCAGTATTTT
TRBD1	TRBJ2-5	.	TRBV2	CASSEAGETGVWETQYF	TGTGCCAGCAGTGAAGCGGGAGAAACAGGGGTTTGGGAGACCCAGTACTTC
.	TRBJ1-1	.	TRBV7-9	CSSSFGNEAFF	TGTTCCAGCAGCTTTGGCAACGAAGCTTTCTTT
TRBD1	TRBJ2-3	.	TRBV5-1	CASSFRDRGTDTQYF	TGCGCCAGCAGCTTCCGGGACAGGGGTACAGATACGCAGTATTTT
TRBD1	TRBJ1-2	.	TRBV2	CASSLSRTGNYGYTF	TGTGCCAGCAGTCTCTCCCGGACAGGCAACTATGGCTACACCTTC
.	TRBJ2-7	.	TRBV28	CASSFRGSPYEQYF	TGTGCCAGCAGTTTTAGGGGGTCCCCCTACGAGCAGTACTTC
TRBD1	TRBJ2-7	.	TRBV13	CASSLDRGRGEQYF	TGTGCCAGCAGCTTGGACAGGGGGAGGGGTGAGCAGTACTTC
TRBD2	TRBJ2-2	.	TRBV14	CASSQHRLAGGRTGELFF	TGTGCCAGCAGCCAACATCGGCTAGCGGGGGGGCGCACCGGGGAGCTGTTTTTT
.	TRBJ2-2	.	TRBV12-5	CASGLLPGTPAGELFF	TGTGCTAGTGGTTTGTTGCCCGGGACACCGGCCGGGGAGCTGTTTTTT
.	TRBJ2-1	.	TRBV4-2	CASSYGAYNEQFF	TGTGCCAGCAGCTACGGGGCCTACAATGAGCAGTTCTTC
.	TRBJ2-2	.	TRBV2	CASMSGDTGELFF	TGTGCCAGCATGTCGGGGGACACCGGGGAGCTGTTTTTT
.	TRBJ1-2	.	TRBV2	CASILAGAGYGYTF	TGTGCCAGCATTCTTGCGGGAGCAGGCTATGGCTACACCTTC
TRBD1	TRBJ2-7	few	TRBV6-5	CASSAQGAQNEQYF	TGTGCCAGCAGTGCACAGGGGGCGCAGAACGAGCAGTACTTC
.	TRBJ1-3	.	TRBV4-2	CASSQSVGFSGNTIYF	TGTGCCAGCAGCCAATCGGTCGGGTTCTCTGGAAACACCATATATTTT
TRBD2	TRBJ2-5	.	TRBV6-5	CASNPSGGARETQYF	TGTGCCAGCAACCCTAGCGGGGGGGCCCGAGAGACCCAGTACTTC
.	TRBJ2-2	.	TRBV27	CASTSVRGITGELFF	TGTGCCAGCACCTCGGTGCGGGGTATCACCGGGGAGCTGTTTTTT
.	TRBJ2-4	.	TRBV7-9	CASSSPGTLRNSQYF	TGTGCCAGCAGCTCCCCCGGGACTTTAAGGAACAGTCAGTACTTC
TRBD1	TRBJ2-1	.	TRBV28	CASSPDREADNEQFF	TGTGCCAGCAGCCCGGACAGGGAAGCGGACAATGAGCAGTTCTTC